One sample yielded the 7 T cell receptor beta chains listed below, sequenced in a study of Graves' ophthalmopathy and Graves' hyperthyroidism (dated 2018 in TCRdb). Sequencer: Illumina HiSeq 2000. For repertoire sequencing, the TCR beta CDR3 regions were amplified from RNA transcripts. The first round was an RT-PCR using HTBI primers with the Qiagen OneStep RT-PCR kit, and this first round was followed by a second-round multiplex PCR, then size selection and purification. TCRdb itself trimmed the public reads at Q25 with fastp, ran MiXCR and retained productive beta chains. Each entry is one CDR3 protein sequence, shown with its most common DNA and genes. This sample comprises just over 400,000 distinct CDR3 sequences, around a fifth of them detected only once. The leading ten clones occupy roughly 3% of the sample. Material: peripheral blood. These receptors were collected from a woman aged 18 to 35 with stable Graves' hyperthyroidism. Donor details come from another sample of the same person, matched by shared clones.

In this sample, this clonotype turned up many times. The chain employs TRBV19 and TRBJ1-1; no clear D. Trimming pared 8 bases from V and 3 bases from J, leaving 13 bases between. CDR1 is LNHDA, CDR2 SQIVND, per germline (reference sequence). The CDR3 is made up of 13 amino acids. This CDR3 reads CASRVQRDTEAFF. The CDR3 DNA reads TGTGCCAGTCGCGTACAGCGAGACACTGAAGCTTTCTTT.

This clonotype was seen at least ten times. V is TRBV12-3 or TRBV12-4 and J is TRBJ1-5, with D possibly being TRBD1 (5 bases). V lost 5 bases and J lost 5, with 7 bases in between. This CDR3 contains 12 residues. CDR3 region: CASSGGDQPQHF. CDR3 in DNA: TGTGCCAGCAGTGGAGGGGATCAGCCCCAGCATTTT.

This clonotype was picked up many times. CDR3 region: CASRPSASYEQYF. Here the CDR3 DNA reads TGTGCCAGCAGGCCCAGTGCCTCCTACGAGCAGTACTTC. This chain connects TRBV7-9 to TRBJ2-7; D unresolved. The CDR3 is 13 residues long. V dropped 6 bases and J dropped 0 bases, with 9 bases sitting between them. Germline CDR1 is SEHNR and CDR2 is FQNEAQ (reference sequence).

This clonotype was picked up many times. The J gene is TRBJ1-6, the V gene TRBV5-1; D ambiguous. V was shortened by 2 bases and J by 8 bases, with 11 bases between the two germline ends. This CDR3 is built from 14 residues. The germline CDR1 and CDR2 sequences are SGHRS and YFSETQ. The CDR3 bases are TGCGCCAGCAGCTTCAAGGGTTTGGATTCACCCCTCCACTTT. It encodes CASSFKGLDSPLHF.

At least ten counts were recorded for this clonotype. The V gene is TRBV11-2, the J gene TRBJ2-5; D call uncertain. The CDR3 extends over 17 amino acids. The germline V and J ends were trimmed by 0 bases and 7 bases, with 21 bases remaining between them. CDR1 SGHAT and CDR2 FQNNGV come from the germline V gene. Written as DNA, the CDR3 is TGTGCCAGCAGCTTAGATCTCGGCCCAGTGCCGGTAGGGACCCAGTACTTC. Its translation: CASSLDLGPVPVGTQYF.

This clonotype has at least ten counts. The genes are TRBV7-2 and TRBJ1-3, with D unresolved. The CDR3 runs to 11 residues. Germline CDR1 reads SGHTA; CDR2 reads FQGNSA. V gave up 8 bases and J gave up 4 bases, with 6 bases separating them. The CDR3 reads CASALGNTIYF. In nucleotides, the CDR3 is TGTGCCAGCGCCCTCGGAAACACCATATATTTT.

V and J are TRBV11-2 and TRBJ2-3, with D possibly TRBD2 on 5 matching bases. V was trimmed by 0 bases and J by 6 bases, leaving 10 bases between them. Germline V gene lookup returns CDR1 SGHAT and CDR2 FQNNGV. The CDR3 sequence is 14 residues long. CDR3 nucleotide sequence: TGTGCCAGCAGCTTAGATCGGACTCGCGATACGCAGTATTTT. Residues: CASSLDRTRDTQYF.